This section outlines one TCR beta chain sequence together with its context. No antigen is known for it. Libraries were prepared by immunoSEQ multiplex PCR; TCRdb keeps only in-frame clonotypes and omits some of them. In the table there are just under 85,000 clones, about 87% of which are singletons. CDR1 is ENHRY and CDR2 is SYGVKD in the germline V gene. The CDR3 runs 13 residues. Trimming stripped 9 bases from V and 1 base from J, with 13 bases between. The entry originates in a study of glioma-infiltrating T cells after dendritic cell vaccination. Broader study findings: Estimated pretreatment TIL content predicted outcome after dendritic cell vaccination.

Sequenced material: blood, taken before dendritic cell vaccination. The sequence derives from a human donor with glioblastoma. The chain uses TRBV10-3 and TRBJ2-7, with D possibly matching TRBD2 (6 bases). CDR3 loop: CAISGTGSYEQYF. DNA of the CDR3: TGTGCCATTTCCGGGACTGGTTCCTACGAGCAGTACTTC.